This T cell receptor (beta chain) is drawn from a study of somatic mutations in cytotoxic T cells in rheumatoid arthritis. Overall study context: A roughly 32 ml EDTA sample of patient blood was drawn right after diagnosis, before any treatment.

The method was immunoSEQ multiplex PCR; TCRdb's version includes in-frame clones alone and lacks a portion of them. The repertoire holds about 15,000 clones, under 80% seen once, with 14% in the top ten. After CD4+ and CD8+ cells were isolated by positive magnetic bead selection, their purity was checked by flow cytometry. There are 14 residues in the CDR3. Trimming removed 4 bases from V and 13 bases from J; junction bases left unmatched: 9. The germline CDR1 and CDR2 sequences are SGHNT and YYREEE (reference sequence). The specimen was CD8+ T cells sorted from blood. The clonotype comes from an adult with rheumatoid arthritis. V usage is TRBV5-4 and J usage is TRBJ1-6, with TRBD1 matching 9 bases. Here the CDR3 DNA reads TGTGCCAGCAGCAGGACCGGGACAGGGTCCCCCCTCCACTTT. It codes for CASSRTGTGSPLHF.